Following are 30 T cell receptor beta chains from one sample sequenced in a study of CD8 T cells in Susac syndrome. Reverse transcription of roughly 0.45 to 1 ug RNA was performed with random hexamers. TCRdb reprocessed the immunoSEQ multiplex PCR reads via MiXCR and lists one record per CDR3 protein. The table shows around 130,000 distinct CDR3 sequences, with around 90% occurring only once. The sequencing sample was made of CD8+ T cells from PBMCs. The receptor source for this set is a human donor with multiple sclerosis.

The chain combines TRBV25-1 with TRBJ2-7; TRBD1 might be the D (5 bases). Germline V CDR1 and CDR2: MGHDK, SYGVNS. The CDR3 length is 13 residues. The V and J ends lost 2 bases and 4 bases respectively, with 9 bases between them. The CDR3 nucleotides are TGTGCCAGCAGTGAAAGGGGTTTGTACGAGCAGTACTTC. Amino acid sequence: CASSERGLYEQYF.

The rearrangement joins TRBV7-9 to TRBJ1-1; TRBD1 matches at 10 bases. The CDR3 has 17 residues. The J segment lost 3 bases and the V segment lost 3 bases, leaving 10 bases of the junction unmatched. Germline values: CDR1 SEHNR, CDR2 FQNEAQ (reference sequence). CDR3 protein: CASSFTTGGEKDTEAFF. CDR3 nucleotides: TGTGCCAGCAGCTTTACGACAGGGGGCGAGAAGGACACTGAAGCTTTCTTT.

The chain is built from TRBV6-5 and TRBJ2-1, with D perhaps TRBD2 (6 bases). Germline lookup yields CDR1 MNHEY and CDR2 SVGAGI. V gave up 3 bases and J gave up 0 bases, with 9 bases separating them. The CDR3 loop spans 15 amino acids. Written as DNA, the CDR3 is TGTGCCAGCAGTTATGGGGACTCCTCCTACAATGAGCAGTTCTTC. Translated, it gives CASSYGDSSYNEQFF.

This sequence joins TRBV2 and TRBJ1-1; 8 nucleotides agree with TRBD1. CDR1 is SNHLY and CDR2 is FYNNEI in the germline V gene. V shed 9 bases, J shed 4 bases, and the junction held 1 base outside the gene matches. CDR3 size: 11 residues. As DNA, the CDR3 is TGTGCCAGTCAGGGGGCCACTGAAGCTTTCTTT. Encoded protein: CASQGATEAFF.

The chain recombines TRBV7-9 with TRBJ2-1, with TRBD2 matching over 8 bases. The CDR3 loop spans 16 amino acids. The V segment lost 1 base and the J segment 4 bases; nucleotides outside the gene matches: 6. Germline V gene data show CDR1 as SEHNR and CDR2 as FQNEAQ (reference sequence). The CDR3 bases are TGTGCCAGCAGCTTAGATTCGGGAGGGTCGTACAATGAGCAGTTCTTC. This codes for CASSLDSGGSYNEQFF.

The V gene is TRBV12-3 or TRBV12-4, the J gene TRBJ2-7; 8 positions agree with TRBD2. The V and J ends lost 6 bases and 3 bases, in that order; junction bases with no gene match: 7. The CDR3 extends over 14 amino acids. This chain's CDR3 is CASRASGGNYEQYF. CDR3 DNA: TGTGCCAGCAGGGCGTCGGGAGGGAACTACGAGCAGTACTTC.

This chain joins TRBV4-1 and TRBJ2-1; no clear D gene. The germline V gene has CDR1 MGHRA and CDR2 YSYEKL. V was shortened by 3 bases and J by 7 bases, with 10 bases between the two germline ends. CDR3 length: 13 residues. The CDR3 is CASSQGRENEQFF. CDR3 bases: TGCGCCAGCAGCCAGGGCCGTGAAAATGAGCAGTTCTTC.

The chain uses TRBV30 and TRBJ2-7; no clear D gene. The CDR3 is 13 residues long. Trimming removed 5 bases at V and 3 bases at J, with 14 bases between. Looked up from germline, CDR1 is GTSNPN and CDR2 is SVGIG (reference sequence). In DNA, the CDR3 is TGTGCCTGGGCTGGTGGCTCCGGCTACGAGCAGTACTTC. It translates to CAWAGGSGYEQYF.

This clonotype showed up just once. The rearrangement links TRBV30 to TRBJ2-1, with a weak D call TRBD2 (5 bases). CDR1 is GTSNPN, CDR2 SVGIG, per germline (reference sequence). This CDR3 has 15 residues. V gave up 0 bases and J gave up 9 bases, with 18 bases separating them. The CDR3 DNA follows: TGTGCCTGGAGTGTTGAGACGCCGGGGTATAGTGAGCAGTTCTTC. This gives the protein CAWSVETPGYSEQFF.

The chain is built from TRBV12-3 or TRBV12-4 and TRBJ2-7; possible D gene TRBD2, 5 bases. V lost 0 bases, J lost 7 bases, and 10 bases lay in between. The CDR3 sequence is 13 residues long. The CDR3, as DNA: TGTGCCAGCAGTTTAGCACCCCGGGGAGAGCAGTACTTC. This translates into CASSLAPRGEQYF.

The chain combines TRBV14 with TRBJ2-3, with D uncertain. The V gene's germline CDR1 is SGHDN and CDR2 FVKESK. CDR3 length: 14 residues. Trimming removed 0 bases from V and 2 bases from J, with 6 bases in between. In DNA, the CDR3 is TGTGCCAGCAGCCAAGAACAGTACACAGATACGCAGTATTTT. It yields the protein CASSQEQYTDTQYF.

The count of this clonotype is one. DNA for the CDR3: TGTGCCAGCAAAACGGGACATCTATGGGGTCAAGAGACCCAGTACTTC. Protein: CASKTGHLWGQETQYF. This chain links TRBV12-3 or TRBV12-4 with TRBJ2-5; tentatively, D is TRBD1 (6 bases). V was cut by 7 bases and J by 2 bases, with 20 bases left in between. CDR3 length equals 16 residues.

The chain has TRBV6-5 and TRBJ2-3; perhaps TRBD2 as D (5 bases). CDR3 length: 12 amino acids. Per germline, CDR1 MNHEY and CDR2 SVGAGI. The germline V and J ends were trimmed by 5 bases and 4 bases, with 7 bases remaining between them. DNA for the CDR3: TGTGCCAGCAGTCCGAGGGCAGATACGCAGTATTTT. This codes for CASSPRADTQYF.

CDR3 in amino acids: CATRGGPTGELFF. The CDR3, as DNA: TGTGCCACCAGGGGGGGGCCCACCGGGGAGCTGTTTTTT. The chain uses TRBV15 and TRBJ2-2; possibly TRBD2 for D (7 bases). In germline, CDR1 is LNHNV, CDR2 YYDKDF (reference sequence). V lost 6 bases to trimming and J lost 4 bases, with 9 bases between them. The CDR3 length is 13 residues.

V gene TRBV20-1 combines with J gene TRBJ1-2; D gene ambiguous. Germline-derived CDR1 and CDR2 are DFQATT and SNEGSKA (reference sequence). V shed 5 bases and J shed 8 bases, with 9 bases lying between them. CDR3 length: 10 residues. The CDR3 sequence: CSAPAAGYTF. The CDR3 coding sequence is TGCAGTGCTCCAGCGGCCGGCTACACCTTC.

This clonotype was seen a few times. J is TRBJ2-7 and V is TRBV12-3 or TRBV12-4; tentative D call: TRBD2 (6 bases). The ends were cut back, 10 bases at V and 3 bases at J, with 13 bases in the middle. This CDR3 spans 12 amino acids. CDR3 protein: CAIRAGSYEQYF. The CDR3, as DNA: TGTGCCATCCGGGCCGGGAGCTACGAGCAGTACTTC.

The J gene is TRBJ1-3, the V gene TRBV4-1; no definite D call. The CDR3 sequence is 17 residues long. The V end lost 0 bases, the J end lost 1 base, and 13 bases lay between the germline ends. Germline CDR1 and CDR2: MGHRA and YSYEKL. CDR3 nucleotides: TGCGCCAGCAGCCAAGATAAACGGGGATATTCTGGAAACACCATATATTTT. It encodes CASSQDKRGYSGNTIYF.

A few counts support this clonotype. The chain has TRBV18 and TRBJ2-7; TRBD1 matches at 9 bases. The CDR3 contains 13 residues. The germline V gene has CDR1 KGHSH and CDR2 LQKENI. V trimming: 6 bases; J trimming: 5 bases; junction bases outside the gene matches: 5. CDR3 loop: CASSTRDRDEQYF. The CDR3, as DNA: TGTGCCAGCTCCACCCGGGACAGGGACGAGCAGTACTTC.

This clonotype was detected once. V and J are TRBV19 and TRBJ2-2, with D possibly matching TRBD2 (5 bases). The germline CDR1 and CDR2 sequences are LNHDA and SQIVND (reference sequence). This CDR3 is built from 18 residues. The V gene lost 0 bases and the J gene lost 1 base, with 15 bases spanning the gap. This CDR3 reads CASSIDDIARQNTGELFF. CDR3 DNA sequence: TGTGCCAGTAGTATAGACGACATAGCGCGACAGAACACCGGGGAGCTGTTTTTT.

In DNA, the CDR3 is TGTGCCAGCAGCCATGTATACGTTTTAGGGGGACACACAGATACGCAGTATTTT. Residues: CASSHVYVLGGHTDTQYF. The V and J genes are TRBV5-6 and TRBJ2-3; the D gene is possibly TRBD1 (6 bases). This CDR3 has 18 residues. Trimming took off 4 bases at V and 2 bases at J, with 23 bases between the two ends. CDR1 is SGHDT and CDR2 is YYEEEE in the germline V gene.

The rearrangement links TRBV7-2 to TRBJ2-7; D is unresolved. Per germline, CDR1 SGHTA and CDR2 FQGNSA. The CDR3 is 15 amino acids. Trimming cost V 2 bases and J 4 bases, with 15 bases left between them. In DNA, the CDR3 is TGTGCCAGCAGCTTAAACCTTTTCCTGCCGTACGAGCAGTACTTC. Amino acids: CASSLNLFLPYEQYF.

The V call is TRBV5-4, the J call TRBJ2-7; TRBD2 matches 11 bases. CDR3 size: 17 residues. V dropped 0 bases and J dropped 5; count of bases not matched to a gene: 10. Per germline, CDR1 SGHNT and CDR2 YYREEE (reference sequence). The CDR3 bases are TGTGCCAGCAGCTTGGACCTAACTAGCGGGAGTACGAACGAGCAGTACTTC. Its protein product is CASSLDLTSGSTNEQYF.

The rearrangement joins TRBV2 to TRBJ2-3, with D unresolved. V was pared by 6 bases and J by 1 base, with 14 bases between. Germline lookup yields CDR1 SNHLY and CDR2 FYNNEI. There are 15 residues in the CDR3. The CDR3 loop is CASRVGSSGTDTQYF. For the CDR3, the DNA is TGTGCCAGCAGGGTGGGGTCTAGTGGCACAGATACGCAGTATTTT.

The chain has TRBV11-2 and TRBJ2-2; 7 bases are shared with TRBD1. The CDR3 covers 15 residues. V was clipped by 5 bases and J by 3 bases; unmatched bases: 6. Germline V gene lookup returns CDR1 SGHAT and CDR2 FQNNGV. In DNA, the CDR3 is TGTGCCAGCAGCGACCGGGACAGACACACCGGGGAGCTGTTTTTT. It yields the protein CASSDRDRHTGELFF.

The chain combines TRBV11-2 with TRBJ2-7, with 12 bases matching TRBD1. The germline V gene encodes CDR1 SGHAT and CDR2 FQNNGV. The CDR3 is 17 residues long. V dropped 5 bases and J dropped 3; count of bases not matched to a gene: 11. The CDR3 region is CASSPGTGGDHSYEQYF. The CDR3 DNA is TGTGCCAGCAGCCCCGGGACAGGGGGCGATCATAGCTACGAGCAGTACTTC.

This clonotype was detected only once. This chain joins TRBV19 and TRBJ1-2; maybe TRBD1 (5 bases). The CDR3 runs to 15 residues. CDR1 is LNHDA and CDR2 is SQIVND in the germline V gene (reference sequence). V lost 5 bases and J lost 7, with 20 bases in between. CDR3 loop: CASSSGPTLPTGYTF. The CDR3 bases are TGTGCCAGTAGTTCGGGACCTACACTCCCTACTGGCTACACCTTC.

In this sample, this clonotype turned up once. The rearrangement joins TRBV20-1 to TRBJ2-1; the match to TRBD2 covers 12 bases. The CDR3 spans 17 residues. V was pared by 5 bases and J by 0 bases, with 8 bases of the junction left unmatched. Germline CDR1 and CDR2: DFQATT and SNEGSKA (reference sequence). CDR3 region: CSAPGTSGLLSYNEQFF. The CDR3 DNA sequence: TGCAGTGCTCCCGGGACTAGCGGGTTACTCTCCTACAATGAGCAGTTCTTC.

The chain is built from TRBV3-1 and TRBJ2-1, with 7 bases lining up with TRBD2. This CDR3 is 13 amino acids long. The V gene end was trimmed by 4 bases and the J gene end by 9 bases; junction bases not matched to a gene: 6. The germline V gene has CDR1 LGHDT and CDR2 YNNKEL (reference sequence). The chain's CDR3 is CASSPRTSVEQFF. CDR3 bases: TGTGCCAGCAGCCCACGGACTAGTGTTGAGCAGTTCTTC.

The CDR3 here is CASSFPNEGLSTDTQYF. Written as DNA, the CDR3 is TGTGCCAGCAGTTTCCCCAATGAGGGGCTTAGCACAGATACGCAGTATTTT. The chain uses TRBV12-3 or TRBV12-4 and TRBJ2-3, with D perhaps given as TRBD1 or TRBD2 (5 bases each). Trimming took off 3 bases at V and 0 bases at J, with 16 bases between the two ends. There are 17 residues in the CDR3.

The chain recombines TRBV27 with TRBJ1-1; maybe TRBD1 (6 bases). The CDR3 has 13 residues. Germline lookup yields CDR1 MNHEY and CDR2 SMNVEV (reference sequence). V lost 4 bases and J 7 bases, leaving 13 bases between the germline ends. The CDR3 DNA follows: TGTGCCAGCAGTTGGGGACAAAAGTATGAAGCTTTCTTT. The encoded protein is CASSWGQKYEAFF.